This TCR beta chain was observed in a study of blood T cell repertoires in COVID-19. The overall study: The samples span acute and convalescent COVID-19 from the United States, Italy and Spain. Sources were T cells, B-cell-depleted T cells, or PBMCs; the material itself was cDNA or gDNA.

Participants were placed into cohorts based on the clinical history they reported. Recovered participants had two consecutive negative NP/OP PCR tests, healthcare professional clearance, or symptom resolution. The table came from immunoSEQ multiplex PCR; TCRdb's copy has only in-frame clones and leaves some out. This table holds 200,000 to 250,000 clones, about 87% found once. Germline V CDR1 and CDR2: SGHRS, YFSETQ. The CDR3 extends over 14 amino acids. J gave up 6 bases and V 2 bases, and 3 bases lay outside the gene matches. Input material: PBMCs or T cells enriched from blood (not recorded which). This sequence originates from a woman aged 45 to 65 who had recovered from COVID-19. This sequence joins TRBV5-1 and TRBJ2-2; 8 bases are a match to TRBD2. The CDR3 spells CASSFSGSPGELFF. CDR3 coding DNA: TGCGCCAGCAGCTTCAGCGGGAGCCCCGGGGAGCTGTTTTTT. The variable domain in full, with the rest retrieved from reference TRBV5-1 and TRBJ2-2, is KAGVTQTPRYLIKTRGQQVTLSCSPISGHRSVSWYQQTPGQGLQFLFEYFSETQRNKGNFPGRFSGRQFSNSRSEMNVSTLELGDSALYLCASSFSGSPGELFFGEGSRLTVL.